This T cell receptor (beta chain) was sequenced for a study of shared clonotypes between healthy human individuals. About the study: The people who gave samples were two women and a few men aged 18 to 49. Broader study findings: Donors were few, which limited the genetic and exposure-history diversity represented.

Deep-level assay runs were performed. The repertoire was sequenced with immunoSEQ multiplex PCR; TCRdb's copy has only in-frame clones and lacks some. The sample has 470,000 or so clones, over 70% seen once; the top ten hold 9.5% to 15%. This clone showed up just a few times. Antigen unknown. The sequence came from a woman in her forties in good health. Some clones in this sample may be carry-over from other donors' samples. Source material: PBMCs.

CDR3 DNA: TGTGCCAGCAGCCAGACAGGGGCGGGCAATGAGCAGTTCTTC. Translation: CASSQTGAGNEQFF. The gene calls are TRBV11-1 and TRBJ2-1; 8 bases are shared with TRBD1. Per germline, CDR1 SGHAT and CDR2 FQDESV (reference sequence). This CDR3 region has 14 residues. Trimming took 5 bases from V and 6 from J; bases not matched to a gene: 6.